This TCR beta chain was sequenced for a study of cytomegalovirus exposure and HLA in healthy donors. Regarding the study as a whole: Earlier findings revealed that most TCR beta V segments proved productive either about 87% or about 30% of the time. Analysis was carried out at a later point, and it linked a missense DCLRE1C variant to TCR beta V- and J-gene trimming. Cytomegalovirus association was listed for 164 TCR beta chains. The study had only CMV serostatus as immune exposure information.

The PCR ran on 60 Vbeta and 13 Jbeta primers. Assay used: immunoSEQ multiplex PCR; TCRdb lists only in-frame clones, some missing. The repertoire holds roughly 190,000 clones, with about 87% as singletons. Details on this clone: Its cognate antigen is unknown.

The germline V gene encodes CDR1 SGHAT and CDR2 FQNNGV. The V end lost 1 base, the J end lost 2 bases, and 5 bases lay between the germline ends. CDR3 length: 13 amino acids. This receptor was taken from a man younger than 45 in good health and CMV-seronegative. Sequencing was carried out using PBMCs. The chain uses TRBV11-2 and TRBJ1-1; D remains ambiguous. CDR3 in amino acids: CASSLVLNTEAFF. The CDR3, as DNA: TGTGCCAGCAGCTTAGTCTTAAACACTGAAGCTTTCTTT.